This is a list of T cell receptor beta chains from one sample in a study of OX40 agonist ivuxolimab in advanced cancers. Sequencing used immunoSEQ multiplex PCR; TCRdb keeps in-frame clones, though not all of them. Of 50,000 or so clones listed, 86% are singletons. The source material was CD4+ or CD8+ T cells sorted from blood, sampled in a trial of the OX40 agonist ivuxolimab. The receptors here all came from an adult with an advanced solid tumor such as melanoma, head and neck, liver or kidney cancer. Both conserved end residues are trimmed from each CDR3.

V: TRBV11-2
J: TRBJ1-4
CDR3: ASSFQGVNEKLF

V: TRBV6-6
J: TRBJ1-2
CDR3: ASRPPQVTYGYT

V: TRBV6-1
J: TRBJ2-5
CDR3: ASRRGETQY

V: TRBV29-1
J: TRBJ1-5
CDR3: SVGHPNSNQPQH

V: TRBV5-8
J: TRBJ2-5
CDR3: ASSLERLAGTQETQY

V: TRBV19
J: TRBJ1-1
CDR3: ASSMGGSPSTEAF

V: TRBV6-4
J: TRBJ1-1
CDR3: ASSPGGTEAF

V: TRBV7-9
J: TRBJ1-2
CDR3: ASSKYSDRNYGYT

V: TRBV5-6
J: TRBJ2-2
CDR3: ASIRTGYTGELF

V: TRBV7-7
J: TRBJ2-7
CDR3: ASSSGGFGDEQY

V: TRBV29-1
J: TRBJ2-1
CDR3: SVVGTSGGALRNEQF

V: TRBV6-5
J: TRBJ1-2
CDR3: ASSLDPGNYGYT

V: TRBV7-9
J: TRBJ2-3
CDR3: ASSLAGSTDTQY

V: TRBV19
J: TRBJ2-4
CDR3: ASSKLGMIAKNIQY

V: TRBV6-5
J: TRBJ1-2
CDR3: ASTNGQGAVDGYT

V: TRBV7-2
J: TRBJ2-1
CDR3: ASSLPTSGGRVFYNEQF

V: TRBV5-6
J: TRBJ1-5
CDR3: ASSLNGQGDFQPQH

V: TRBV6-5
J: TRBJ2-7
CDR3: ASSYYSRGEQY

V: TRBV6-6
J: TRBJ1-2
CDR3: ASSSGGIPYYGYT

V: TRBV4-1
J: TRBJ2-7
CDR3: ASSQVAIKLSEQY

V: TRBV30
J: TRBJ2-7
CDR3: AWIKLDAYEQY

V: TRBV18
J: TRBJ1-4
CDR3: ASSPRTPGKGQYLEKLF

V: TRBV6-5
J: TRBJ2-5
CDR3: ASRQGGQETQY

V: TRBV30
J: TRBJ1-4
CDR3: AWKLAGEKLF

V: TRBV28
J: TRBJ1-5
CDR3: AIIKGQNSNQPQH

V: TRBV2
J: TRBJ1-1
CDR3: ASSEQGTGTEAF

V: TRBV23-1
J: TRBJ2-5
CDR3: ASPKARGAVETQY

V: TRBV10-3
J: TRBJ2-5
CDR3: ATGAQQETQY

V: TRBV5-1
J: TRBJ1-1
CDR3: ASTGAGNTEAF

V: TRBV7-2
J: TRBJ2-3
CDR3: ASSLGLGGLAGLDTQY

V: TRBV28
J: TRBJ1-3
CDR3: ASSSPSEAGNTIY

V: TRBV18
J: TRBJ2-7
CDR3: ASSRVSRAYEQY

V: TRBV6-1
J: TRBJ1-2
CDR3: ASSASLGQSYGYT

V: TRBV21-1
J: TRBJ1-1
CDR3: ADRDRGRRLNTEAF

V: TRBV5-4
J: TRBJ1-1
CDR3: ASYDFPGAAEAF

V: TRBV10-2
J: TRBJ1-2
CDR3: ASSEPGRDYGYT

V: TRBV19
J: TRBJ1-1
CDR3: ASSIDLDRLSGRSEAF

V: TRBV2
J: TRBJ1-4
CDR3: ASSARQGGEKLF

V: TRBV30
J: TRBJ2-6
CDR3: AWSLSIIGTGGTGANVLT

V: TRBV5-6
J: TRBJ1-5
CDR3: ASSSTGIYSNQPQH

V: TRBV5-1
J: TRBJ1-1
CDR3: ASSYLDSGTEAF

V: TRBV5-1
J: TRBJ2-2
CDR3: ASSLSGQNTGELF

V: TRBV30
J: TRBJ1-6
CDR3: AWSSGGNSPLH

V: TRBV6-5
J: TRBJ1-1
CDR3: ASRLNTEAF

V: TRBV7-6
J: TRBJ1-5
CDR3: ASSTQIDQPQH

V: TRBV27
J: TRBJ1-2
CDR3: ARVRDRGPGYT

V: TRBV9
J: TRBJ2-7
CDR3: ASSVDPSTSGVEQY

V: TRBV18
J: TRBJ2-7
CDR3: ASSPPSVPYEQY

V: TRBV6-1
J: TRBJ1-1
CDR3: ASSPTGLNTEAF

V: TRBV6-1
J: TRBJ1-5
CDR3: ASSEALGGAAYQPQH

V: TRBV28
J: TRBJ1-2
CDR3: ASSLLQGLGGYT